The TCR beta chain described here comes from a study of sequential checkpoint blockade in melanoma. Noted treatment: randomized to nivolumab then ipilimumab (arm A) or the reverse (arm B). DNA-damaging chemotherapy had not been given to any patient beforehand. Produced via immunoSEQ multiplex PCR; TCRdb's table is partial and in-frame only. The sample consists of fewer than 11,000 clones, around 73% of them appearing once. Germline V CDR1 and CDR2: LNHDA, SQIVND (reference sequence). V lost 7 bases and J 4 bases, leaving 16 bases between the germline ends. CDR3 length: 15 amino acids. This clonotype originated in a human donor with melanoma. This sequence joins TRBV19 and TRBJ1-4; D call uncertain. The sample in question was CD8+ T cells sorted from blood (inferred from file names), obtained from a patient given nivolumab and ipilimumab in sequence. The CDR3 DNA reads TGTGCCAGTACCGCGACACAGAATCATAATGAAAAACTGTTTTTT. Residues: CASTATQNHNEKLFF.